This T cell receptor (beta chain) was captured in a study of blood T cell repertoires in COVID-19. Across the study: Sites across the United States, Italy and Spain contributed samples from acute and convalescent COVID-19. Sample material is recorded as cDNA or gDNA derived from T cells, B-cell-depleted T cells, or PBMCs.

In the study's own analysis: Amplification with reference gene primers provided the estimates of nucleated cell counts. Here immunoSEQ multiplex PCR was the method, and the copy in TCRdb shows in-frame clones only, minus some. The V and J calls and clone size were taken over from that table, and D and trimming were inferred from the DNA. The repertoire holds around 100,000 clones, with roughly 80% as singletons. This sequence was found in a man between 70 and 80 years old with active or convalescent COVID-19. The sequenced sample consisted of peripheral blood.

The CDR3 bases are TGCGCCAGCAGCTTCAGGGGGCTTAACACTGAAGCTTTCTTT. Its translation is CASSFRGLNTEAFF. V is TRBV5-1 and J is TRBJ1-1; 8 nucleotides match TRBD1. The length of the CDR3 is 14 residues. V was pared by 2 bases and J by 2 bases, with 2 bases of the junction left unmatched. Germline V CDR1 and CDR2: SGHRS, YFSETQ.